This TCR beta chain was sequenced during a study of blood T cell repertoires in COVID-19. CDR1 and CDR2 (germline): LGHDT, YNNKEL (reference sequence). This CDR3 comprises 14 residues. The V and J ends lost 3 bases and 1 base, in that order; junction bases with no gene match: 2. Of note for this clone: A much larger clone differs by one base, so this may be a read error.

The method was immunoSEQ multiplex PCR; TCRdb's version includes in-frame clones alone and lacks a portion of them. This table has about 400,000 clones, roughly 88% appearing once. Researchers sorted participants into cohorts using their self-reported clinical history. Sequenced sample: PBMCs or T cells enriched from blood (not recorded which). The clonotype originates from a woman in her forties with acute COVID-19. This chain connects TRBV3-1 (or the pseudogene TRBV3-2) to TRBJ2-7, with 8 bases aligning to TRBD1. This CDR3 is CASSHGQGSYEQYF. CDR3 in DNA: TGTGCCAGCAGCCACGGACAGGGATCCTACGAGCAGTACTTC.